This TCR beta chain originates from a study of blood T cells in healthy people across ages. General study findings and limits: In older individuals, TCR beta diversity per million T cells was lower, falling roughly linearly with age.

Turning to this clonotype: The antigen is unknown.

Each sample used at least 6.5 million PBMCs. Primed by a sample-barcoded 5' primer and a J-beta primer mix, a second PCR proceeded for about 6 to 11 cycles. TCRdb reanalysed the 5' RACE reads using MiXCR and keeps one entry per CDR3 protein. The data show 1.5 million to 2 million distinct CDR3 sequences, around 42% seen once. The CDR3 runs 14 residues. Germline loops: CDR1 MGHRA, CDR2 YSYEKL. V gave up 0 bases and J gave up 7 bases, with 9 bases separating them. The J gene is TRBJ2-2, the V gene TRBV4-1; D gene ambiguous. Sequencing was done on a sample of blood. The clonotype comes from a human donor in good health. Written as DNA, the CDR3 is TGCGCCAGCAGCCAAGATCCGCCTAACGGGGAGCTGTTTTTT. Protein product: CASSQDPPNGELFF.